This T cell receptor (beta chain) was found in a study of post-analysis software for immune sequencing data. Study context: There were relapsing-remitting, secondary progressive and progressive-relapsing multiple sclerosis among the disease courses included.

Tagging with unique molecular identifiers was a feature of the TCR beta cDNA libraries. Yield was around 500,000 cDNA molecules from around 0.96 to 9.9 million T cells. TCRdb processed the PCR reads anew with MiXCR; each CDR3 protein has one entry. The sample comprises hundreds of thousands of distinct CDR3 sequences, roughly 29% of which are singletons, and under 0.7% rests with the top ten. On this clonotype itself: As yet, its antigen is unknown.

The CDR3 is made up of 13 amino acids. Trimming cost V 3 bases and J 6 bases, with 12 bases left between them. The V gene's germline CDR1 is LGHDT and CDR2 YNNKEL (reference sequence). Study results and limitations: Roughly five TRBV segments were more frequent in patients than controls; TRBV5-6, TRBV5-1 and TRBV20-1 belonged to this group. Under the F measure, samples that were prepared in one batch clustered strongly together. For normalized Chao1 diversity, multiple sclerosis patients scored significantly lower than controls did.

The TCR was taken from a girl between 10 and 17 years old with multiple sclerosis. The chain recombines TRBV3-1 with TRBJ2-7, with a tentative D call TRBD2 (5 bases). The specimen sequenced was blood. The CDR3 here is CASSHGVDSEQYF. The DNA of the CDR3 is TGTGCCAGCAGCCACGGGGTGGATTCCGAGCAGTACTTC.